This TCR beta chain was sequenced for a study of beta chain features in type 1 diabetes. As concerns this clone: The antigen is undetermined. This specimen includes other DNA sequences encoding the same CDR3.

Reverse transcribing all isolated RNA meant expressed TCRB transcripts were sequenced. Sequenced by immunoSEQ multiplex PCR; TCRdb stores in-frame clones only, minus some. This sample has 680,000 or so clones, with 15% to 18% found just once. Study-wide points: Among patients with Type 1 diabetes, TCRB CDR3s were moderately but significantly shorter in every one of the four CD4+ subsets.

V gave up 5 bases and J gave up 5 bases, with 3 bases separating them. CDR1 is SGHNT, CDR2 YENEEA, per germline. This CDR3 is 11 amino acids long. The sequenced material came from naive CD4+ T cells from blood. This sequence originates from a man younger than 30 in good health. This sequence joins TRBV11-3 and TRBJ2-2, with D uncertain. CDR3 nucleotides: TGTGCCAGCAGCGGTACCGGGGAGCTGTTTTTT. Protein sequence: CASSGTGELFF.